Each of the 31 T cell receptor beta chains below was sequenced from the same sample in a study of shared clonotypes between healthy human individuals. Produced via immunoSEQ multiplex PCR; TCRdb's table is partial and in-frame only. The table has roughly 1.4 million clones, roughly 98.5% seen once. The sample was naive CD4+ T cells sorted from blood. The subset here: CD45RA+ positively selected. These receptors were collected from a man aged 25-40 years in good health.

J is TRBJ2-7 and V is TRBV28; 7 bases agree with TRBD1. With 7 bases clipped from V and 7 bases from J, the junction kept 1 base outside the gene matches. The CDR3 is made up of 10 amino acids. Germline CDR1 reads MDHEN; CDR2 reads SYDVKM. CDR3 residues: CASMTGEQYF. The CDR3 nucleotides are TGTGCCAGCATGACAGGGGAGCAGTACTTC.

The CDR3: CASSLGTGSSYEQYF. The CDR3, as DNA: TGTGCCAGCAGCCTTGGGACAGGGAGCTCCTACGAGCAGTACTTC. The V gene is TRBV11-3, the J gene TRBJ2-7; 9 nucleotides line up with TRBD1. V shed 5 bases and J 0 bases; nucleotides not matched to a gene: 5. The CDR3 extends over 15 amino acids. Germline CDR1 SGHNT, CDR2 YENEEA.

The CDR3 spells CASSLLGVTNEKLFF. The DNA of the CDR3 is TGTGCCAGCAGCTTGCTAGGGGTAACTAATGAAAAACTGTTTTTT. The chain employs TRBV5-6 and TRBJ1-4, with a weak D call TRBD1 (5 bases). CDR1 is SGHDT, CDR2 YYEEEE, per germline. V was shortened by 1 base and J by 1 base, with 8 bases between the two germline ends. This CDR3 contains 15 residues. Full variable domain (rest looked up from reference TRBV5-6 and TRBJ1-4): DAGVTQSPTHLIKTRGQQVTLRCSPKSGHDTVSWYQQALGQGPQFIFQYYEEEERQRGNFPDRFSGHQFPNYSSELNVNALLLGDSALYLCASSLLGVTNEKLFFGSGTQLSVL.

The gene calls are TRBV6-4 and TRBJ2-1; tentatively, D is TRBD2 (5 bases). Between the trimmed V and J ends, which lost 3 bases and 9 bases, there was a span of 12 bases. Germline V gene data show CDR1 as MRHNA and CDR2 as SNTAGT. CDR3 length equals 13 residues. The CDR3 sequence is CASSEVPEGEQFF. As DNA, the CDR3 is TGTGCCAGCAGTGAAGTGCCCGAGGGTGAGCAGTTCTTC.

The chain joins TRBV5-8 to TRBJ2-3; the match to TRBD1 covers 8 bases. Germline V gene lookup returns CDR1 SGHTS and CDR2 YDEGEE. V was pared by 0 bases and J by 7 bases, with 10 bases of the junction left unmatched. CDR3 length: 16 residues. In DNA form, the CDR3 reads TGTGCCAGCAGCTTGGCCAGGCCAGGGGGCGGGAATACGCAGTATTTT. Translated: CASSLARPGGGNTQYF.

A word on this clone: The same CDR3 arises from other DNA sequences in this sample as well. The chain carries TRBV28 and TRBJ1-5; 10 bases match TRBD1. There are 14 residues in the CDR3. Germline CDR1 reads MDHEN; CDR2 reads SYDVKM. Trimming removed 5 bases from V and 4 bases from J; junction bases left unmatched: 2. In DNA, the CDR3 is TGTGCCAGCAGTCCGGGACAGGGGAATCAGCCCCAGCATTTT. Its translation: CASSPGQGNQPQHF.

This clone was observed once. The gene calls are TRBV28 and TRBJ2-3; D unclear. The V end lost 3 bases, the J end lost 8 bases, and 12 bases lay between the germline ends. This CDR3 spans 13 amino acids. Germline V gene sequence: CDR1 MDHEN, CDR2 SYDVKM. In nucleotides, the CDR3 is TGTGCCAGCAGTTTCCACGACCGCGGTACGCAGTATTTT. As protein: CASSFHDRGTQYF.

Points on this clone: Other DNA sequences in this specimen translate into the identical CDR3. The V gene is TRBV20-1, the J gene TRBJ1-1; D gene ambiguous. Germline CDR1 reads DFQATT; CDR2 reads SNEGSKA (reference sequence). Trimming stripped 1 base from V and 5 bases from J, with 5 bases between. The CDR3 is 11 residues long. The chain's CDR3 is CSARGNTEAFF. CDR3 coding DNA: TGCAGTGCTAGAGGTAATACTGAAGCTTTCTTT.

The chain recombines TRBV7-6 with TRBJ2-7; 9 bases line up with TRBD2. V lost 5 bases and J lost 2; bases outside the gene matches: 4. Germline CDR1 and CDR2: SGHVS and FNYEAQ. The CDR3 sequence is 14 residues long. CDR3 nucleotide sequence: TGTGCCAGCAGCCCCTCTAGCGGGACCTACGAGCAGTACTTC. This sequence encodes CASSPSSGTYEQYF. The whole variable domain, remainder taken from reference TRBV7-6 and TRBJ2-7, is GAGVSQSPRYKVTKRGQDVALRCDPISGHVSLYWYRQALGQGPEFLTYFNYEAQQDKSGLPNDRFSAERPEGSISTLTIQRTEQRDSAMYRCASSPSSGTYEQYFGPGTRLTVT.

V gene TRBV21-1 combines with J gene TRBJ2-4; the tabulated D call, TRBD1, remains unverified against the DNA. TRBV21-1 is marked as a pseudogene. The CDR3 consists of 15 residues. The CDR3 DNA sequence: TGTGCCAGCAGCACGAGGCAGAACAGGGAAAACATTCAGTACTTC. It codes for CASSTRQNRENIQYF.

In its sample, this clone was seen once. V is TRBV5-1 and J is TRBJ2-7, with 11 nucleotides matching TRBD2. The CDR3 runs 13 residues. CDR1 SGHRS and CDR2 YFSETQ come from the germline V gene. V shed 5 bases and J 4 bases; nucleotides not matched to a gene: 2. In nucleotides, the CDR3 is TGCGCCAGCAGACTAGCGGGAGCTTACGAGCAGTACTTC. This translates into CASRLAGAYEQYF.

This clone appeared a single time. The CDR3 DNA is TGCAGCGTTGGGACAGGGGGCGGGAGGAACTATGGCTACACCTTC. Translation: CSVGTGGGRNYGYTF. This chain links TRBV29-1 with TRBJ1-2; 11 nucleotides match TRBD1. The CDR3 spans 15 residues. V lost 4 bases and J lost 2; bases outside the gene matches: 6. Germline V lookup: CDR1 SQVTM, CDR2 ANQGSEA. Looking up the rest from reference TRBV29-1 and TRBJ1-2 gives the full variable domain: SAVISQKPSRDICQRGTSLTIQCQVDSQVTMMFWYRQQPGQSLTLIATANQGSEATYESGFVIDKFPISRPNLTFSTLTVSNMSPEDSSIYLCSVGTGGGRNYGYTFGSGTRLTVV.

This clone was found once. Sequence at one end of the junction differs from germline and may be a read error. The chain has TRBV7-7 and TRBJ2-2, with TRBD1 matching over 8 bases. CDR3 length: 14 residues. The germline V gene has CDR1 SSHAT and CDR2 FNYEAQ (reference sequence). The DNA for the CDR3 is TGTGCTAGCAGCTTAGACAGGGGAGCCGGGGAGCTGTTTTTT. Translated, it gives CASSLDRGAGELFF.

This clone came up once. The J gene is TRBJ2-5, the V gene TRBV11-2; 10 bases fit TRBD2. Germline CDR1 reads SGHAT; CDR2 reads FQNNGV. V dropped 4 bases and J dropped 10; count of bases not matched to a gene: 9. CDR3 length: 14 residues. CDR3 region: CASSSLAGVPLQYF. In nucleotides, the CDR3 is TGTGCCAGCAGCTCCCTAGCGGGAGTCCCACTCCAGTACTTC.

This chain connects TRBV30 to TRBJ2-3, with 8 positions matching TRBD2. Germline V lookup: CDR1 GTSNPN, CDR2 SVGIG (reference sequence). With V trimmed by 3 bases and J by 5 bases, 10 bases remained unmatched. The CDR3 consists of 15 residues. DNA of the CDR3: TGTGCCTGGAGAATCCACGGGAGGGCCGGAGATACGCAGTATTTT. It encodes CAWRIHGRAGDTQYF.

This chain links TRBV27 with TRBJ1-1; 7 bases are a match to TRBD1. This CDR3 contains 15 residues. From germline, CDR1 is MNHEY and CDR2 SMNVEV (reference sequence). V lost 1 base and J lost 6; bases outside the gene matches: 8. The CDR3 DNA follows: TGTGCCAGCAGTTTATACGGCAGGGGGGATGCTGAAGCTTTCTTT. Its protein product is CASSLYGRGDAEAFF.

V usage is TRBV29-1 and J usage is TRBJ1-5; D is unclear. CDR1 is SQVTM and CDR2 is ANQGSEA in the germline V gene. The CDR3 sequence is 13 residues long. V lost 0 bases to trimming and J lost 4 bases, with 7 bases between them. In nucleotides, the CDR3 is TGCAGCGTTGAAGAAATGCCTAATCAGCCCCAGCATTTT. Encoded protein: CSVEEMPNQPQHF.

The chain combines TRBV5-5 with TRBJ2-1; 12 bases map to TRBD2. The junction had 6 bases not matched to a gene; V was cut back by 4 bases and J by 7 bases. CDR1 is SGHKS, CDR2 YYEKEE, per germline (reference sequence). CDR3 length equals 15 residues. The CDR3 here is CASSNLAGGLNEQFF. Here the CDR3 DNA reads TGTGCCAGCAGCAACCTAGCGGGAGGGCTTAATGAGCAGTTCTTC.

The CDR3 loop reads CASSLVGTPALTGYGYTF. The CDR3 nucleotides are TGTGCCAGCAGCTTAGTCGGGACACCCGCCTTGACGGGCTATGGCTACACCTTC. The gene calls are TRBV7-2 and TRBJ1-2; D possibly corresponds to TRBD1 (6 bases). The ends were cut back, 1 base at V and 4 bases at J, with 22 bases in the middle. The CDR3 runs to 18 residues. The V gene's germline CDR1 is SGHTA and CDR2 FQGNSA.

The J gene is TRBJ1-2, the V gene TRBV27; TRBD1 agrees at 8 bases. V shed 4 bases, J shed 4 bases, and the junction held 8 bases outside the gene matches. CDR3 length: 15 residues. The germline V gene encodes CDR1 MNHEY and CDR2 SMNVEV (reference sequence). CDR3: CASSSGTGGAYGYTF. In nucleotides, the CDR3 is TGTGCCAGCAGTTCCGGGACAGGCGGAGCCTATGGCTACACCTTC.

V gene TRBV5-1 combines with J gene TRBJ1-4; TRBD1 matches at 7 bases. Looked up from germline, CDR1 is SGHRS and CDR2 is YFSETQ. The CDR3 covers 15 residues. V lost 5 bases to trimming and J lost 4 bases; unmatched junction nucleotides: 8. Here the CDR3 DNA reads TGCGCCAGCAGATTCTCAGGGGGGGTTAATGAAAAACTGTTTTTT. It translates to CASRFSGGVNEKLFF. The whole variable domain, remainder taken from reference TRBV5-1 and TRBJ1-4, is KAGVTQTPRYLIKTRGQQVTLSCSPISGHRSVSWYQQTPGQGLQFLFEYFSETQRNKGNFPGRFSGRQFSNSRSEMNVSTLELGDSALYLCASRFSGGVNEKLFFGSGTQLSVL.

This rearrangement joins TRBV5-1 to TRBJ2-2, with D perhaps matching TRBD2 (5 bases). Germline V gives CDR1 SGHRS, CDR2 YFSETQ. The CDR3 is 15 amino acids. V lost 0 bases, J lost 3 bases, and 9 bases lay in between. The CDR3 region has the DNA TGCGCCAGCAGCTTGGCTGGGAGTTACACCGGGGAGCTGTTTTTT. Protein: CASSLAGSYTGELFF.

The chain recombines TRBV2 with TRBJ1-5; perhaps TRBD1 as D (5 bases). The CDR3 contains 16 residues. Trimming cost V 3 bases and J 0 bases, with 12 bases left between them. Germline CDR1 is SNHLY and CDR2 is FYNNEI. The DNA for the CDR3 is TGTGCCAGCAGTGATCGGGGGAGGGATAGCAATCAGCCCCAGCATTTT. Its translation is CASSDRGRDSNQPQHF.

This chain links TRBV7-9 with TRBJ2-5, with 10 bases fitting TRBD2. In germline, CDR1 is SEHNR, CDR2 FQNEAQ (reference sequence). J lost 1 base, V lost 5 bases, and 7 bases had no gene match. This CDR3 has 16 residues. For the CDR3, the DNA is TGTGCCAGCAGCCCTGTATCTAGCGGGAGCCAAGAGACCCAGTACTTC. This gives the protein CASSPVSSGSQETQYF. The entire variable domain, with the rest obtained from reference TRBV7-9 and TRBJ2-5, is as follows: DTGVSQNPRHKITKRGQNVTFRCDPISEHNRLYWYRQTLGQGPEFLTYFQNEAQLEKSRLLSDRFSAERPKGSFSTLEIQRTEQGDSAMYLCASSPVSSGSQETQYFGPGTRLLVL.

V and J are TRBV5-1 and TRBJ2-7; the match to TRBD2 covers 13 bases. CDR3 length equals 14 residues. V was clipped by 5 bases and J by 5 bases; unmatched bases: 4. Germline V CDR1 and CDR2: SGHRS, YFSETQ. The CDR3 DNA is TGCGCCAGCAGACGGACTAGCGGGAGCCACGAGCAGTACTTC. Translation: CASRRTSGSHEQYF. Looking up the rest from reference TRBV5-1 and TRBJ2-7 gives the full variable domain: KAGVTQTPRYLIKTRGQQVTLSCSPISGHRSVSWYQQTPGQGLQFLFEYFSETQRNKGNFPGRFSGRQFSNSRSEMNVSTLELGDSALYLCASRRTSGSHEQYFGPGTRLTVT.

In its sample, this clone was seen once. The rearrangement links TRBV9 to TRBJ2-1; perhaps TRBD2 as D (5 bases). Germline values: CDR1 SGDLS, CDR2 YYNGEE. The CDR3 spans 14 residues. V dropped 2 bases and J dropped 5 bases, with 11 bases sitting between them. The CDR3 DNA reads as TGTGCCAGCAGCGTGACTGGGAGTAACAATGAGCAGTTCTTC. It encodes CASSVTGSNNEQFF.

The rearrangement uses TRBV19 and TRBJ2-3; TRBD2 matches at 9 bases. Germline CDR1 LNHDA, CDR2 SQIVND (reference sequence). There are 14 residues in the CDR3. Germline trimming cut 3 bases from V and 5 bases from J; bases unmatched to any gene: 3. CDR3 bases: TGTGCCAGTAGTATTAGCGGGAGTTTAGATACGCAGTATTTT. It specifies CASSISGSLDTQYF.

The chain joins TRBV28 to TRBJ2-5, with D unclear. CDR1 is MDHEN, CDR2 SYDVKM, per germline. This CDR3 is built from 13 residues. Trimming removed 5 bases at V and 1 base at J, with 8 bases between. CDR3 DNA: TGTGCCAGCAGTCGCAGGATCCAAGAGACCCAGTACTTC. Protein product: CASSRRIQETQYF.

The chain uses TRBV9 and TRBJ2-5, with D perhaps TRBD1 or TRBD2 (10 bases each). The last part of the DNA fits TRBJ2-7 better; the J call may be wrong. This CDR3 is 18 amino acids long. In germline, CDR1 is SGDLS, CDR2 YYNGEE. CDR3 in DNA: TGTGCCAGCAGCGTAAGGGACAGGGGTCTAGCGGGAGCCTACGAGCAGTACTTC. Translating it yields CASSVRDRGLAGAYEQYF.

This clone was seen just once. The rearrangement links TRBV28 to TRBJ2-5, with D tentatively TRBD1 (5 bases). V lost 2 bases and J lost 0, with 16 bases in between. Germline CDR1 MDHEN, CDR2 SYDVKM. The CDR3 runs to 17 residues. CDR3 residues: CASSLPKKTDNQETQYF. The CDR3 DNA reads as TGTGCCAGCAGTTTACCGAAGAAGACAGACAACCAAGAGACCCAGTACTTC. Full variable domain (remainder filled in from reference TRBV28 and TRBJ2-5): DVKVTQSSRYLVKRTGEKVFLECVQDMDHENMFWYRQDPGLGLRLIYFSYDVKMKEKGDIPEGYSVSREKKERFSLILESASTNQTSMYLCASSLPKKTDNQETQYFGPGTRLLVL.

This chain uses TRBV5-4 with TRBJ2-3; D call uncertain. The germline CDR1 and CDR2 sequences are SGHNT and YYREEE (reference sequence). V lost 5 bases and J lost 0, with 25 bases in between. The CDR3 is 19 residues long. CDR3 in DNA: TGTGCCAGCAGTCGGACCCACACTTCGCAGTTCTCTAGCACAGATACGCAGTATTTT. This gives the protein CASSRTHTSQFSSTDTQYF.